This TCR beta chain was found in a study of somatic mutations in cytotoxic T cells in rheumatoid arthritis. Study context: Patient blood, which was peripheral blood collected as 30 ml EDTA, was drawn right after diagnosis and before any treatment started. Study outcomes and limitations: Age-matched healthy controls and rheumatoid arthritis patients had CD8+ T-cell clonality that did not differ significantly. Increasing age coincided with elevated CD8+ clonality among rheumatoid arthritis patients, though not among healthy controls.

The CDR3 sequence is 15 residues long. Trimming at V came to 2 bases and at J to 7 bases, leaving 1 base not matched to a gene. Germline V gene data show CDR1 as MNHEY and CDR2 as SMNVEV (reference sequence). Of note for this clone: What it binds is unknown.

Using positive magnetic bead selection on an AutoMACS, CD4+ and CD8+ cells were isolated, after which their purity was checked by flow cytometry. Clones were read by immunoSEQ multiplex PCR, and TCRdb kept only the in-frame ones, dropping some. The sample consists of about 19,000 clones, 70% to 90% of them appearing once. The V gene is TRBV27, the J gene TRBJ2-1; 14 bases agree with TRBD2. The specimen was CD8+ T cells sorted from blood. The TCR originated in an adult with rheumatoid arthritis. CDR3: CASSLGTSGRNEQFF. The CDR3 DNA is TGTGCCAGCAGTTTAGGGACTAGCGGGAGAAATGAGCAGTTCTTC.